These 7 T cell receptor beta chains were sequenced from one sample in a study of blood T cell repertoires in COVID-19. Generated by immunoSEQ multiplex PCR, the TCRdb table keeps only in-frame clones and is missing some. The repertoire holds approximately 89,000 clones, approximately 80% seen once, with around 21% in the top ten. The sequencing sample was made of peripheral blood. The receptors were gathered from an elderly woman with acute or convalescent COVID-19.

Here the CDR3 DNA reads TGTGCCAGCAGCCCACGGGGACAGGGGTACGAGCAGTACTTC. Translating gives CASSPRGQGYEQYF. This chain uses TRBV7-9 with TRBJ2-7; 10 nucleotides agree with TRBD1. CDR1 and CDR2 from the germline V gene are SEHNR and FQNEAQ (reference sequence). The CDR3 totals 14 residues. With 5 bases clipped from V and 4 bases from J, the junction kept 5 bases outside the gene matches.

In DNA, the CDR3 is TGCGCCAGCAGCGGTAACCAGACAGGGGTTAATTCACCCCTCCACTTT. Protein sequence: CASSGNQTGVNSPLHF. V gene TRBV5-1 combines with J gene TRBJ1-6; TRBD1 matches 8 bases. The CDR3 consists of 16 residues. Germline-derived CDR1 and CDR2 are SGHRS and YFSETQ. V lost 4 bases to trimming and J lost 6 bases; unmatched junction nucleotides: 9. The full variable domain, rest sourced from reference TRBV5-1 and TRBJ1-6, is KAGVTQTPRYLIKTRGQQVTLSCSPISGHRSVSWYQQTPGQGLQFLFEYFSETQRNKGNFPGRFSGRQFSNSRSEMNVSTLELGDSALYLCASSGNQTGVNSPLHFGNGTRLTVT.

There are a few counts of this clone. The rearrangement uses TRBV5-1 and TRBJ1-3; 7 nucleotides line up with TRBD1. Trimming at V came to 2 bases and at J to 0 bases, leaving 8 bases not matched to a gene. This CDR3 comprises 17 residues. Germline CDR1 is SGHRS and CDR2 is YFSETQ. In DNA, the CDR3 is TGCGCCAGCAGCTTATCCACAGGGGCCCGCTCTGGAAACACCATATATTTT. Its translation is CASSLSTGARSGNTIYF.

The chain is built from TRBV5-1 and TRBJ2-7; 11 bases match TRBD1. J gave up 3 bases and V 4 bases, and 3 bases lay outside the gene matches. The germline gives CDR1 SGHRS, CDR2 YFSETQ. The CDR3 loop spans 14 amino acids. The CDR3 here is CASSAGTGGYEQYF. The CDR3 DNA reads as TGCGCCAGCAGCGCCGGGACAGGGGGCTACGAGCAGTACTTC.

The J gene is TRBJ1-6, the V gene TRBV14, with TRBD1 as a possible D gene (6 bases). Trimming left V 1 base short and J 3 bases short, with 13 bases between. This CDR3 is built from 17 residues. From germline, CDR1 is SGHDN and CDR2 FVKESK. CDR3 in amino acids: CASSQANGRGYNSPLHF. The CDR3 DNA follows: TGTGCCAGCAGCCAAGCGAACGGCAGGGGCTATAATTCACCCCTCCACTTT.

This clone was detected only a few times. This sequence joins TRBV27 and TRBJ1-1; D is possibly TRBD1 (5 bases). The V gene lost 0 bases and the J gene lost 4 bases, with 15 bases spanning the gap. This CDR3 has 16 residues. Germline V CDR1 and CDR2: MNHEY, SMNVEV (reference sequence). The CDR3 sequence is CASSLSLGGSGTEAFF. CDR3 nucleotides: TGTGCCAGCAGTTTATCGTTGGGGGGAAGCGGCACTGAAGCTTTCTTT.

The genes are TRBV27 and TRBJ2-7; 9 positions match TRBD1. The ends lost 2 bases at V and 4 bases at J; junction bases unmatched: 3. The CDR3 is 14 amino acids. CDR1 is MNHEY, CDR2 SMNVEV, per germline (reference sequence). CDR3 in amino acids: CASSLDRGWYEQYF. In DNA, the CDR3 is TGTGCCAGCAGTTTAGACAGGGGGTGGTACGAGCAGTACTTC.